This TCR beta chain comes out of a study of neurological immune-mediated disorders. Time point here: technical triplicate 3. The sorted-subset TCR libraries were prepared using 850,000 to 1,000,000 CD4+ or CD8+ T cells as the starting material. In its sample, this clonotype was seen many times. The antigen remains undetermined. The study, taken as a whole, reports: None of the CDR3 amino acid sequences of expanded clones recurred across subjects, suggesting private repertoires in all groups.

A 10-nucleotide random UMI tagged transcripts in template-switch 5'RACE cDNA synthesis. Every sequencing run returned over 190 million TCR-beta sequences, which were derived from 15-18 subjects. MiXCR, run by TCRdb on the 5' RACE reads, gives a single entry per CDR3 protein. Of 25,000 to 35,000 distinct CDR3 sequences listed, 15% to 20% are singletons. The origin of this receptor is a female donor with HTLV-1-associated myelopathy (HAM/TSP). Sequencing was performed on CD4+ T cells from blood.

CDR3 residues: CASSFASGIFTDTQYF. The CDR3 DNA reads TGCGCCAGCAGCTTCGCTAGCGGGATTTTCACGGATACGCAGTATTTT. The V and J genes are TRBV5-1 and TRBJ2-3; 9 positions match TRBD2. The CDR3 is 16 residues long. CDR1 is SGHRS, CDR2 YFSETQ, per germline. V was pared by 2 bases and J by 6 bases, with 10 bases of the junction left unmatched.